The next 9 T cell receptor beta chains were all read from a single sample in a study of identical twins. TCRdb re-derived calls from the 5' RACE reads in MiXCR, one entry per CDR3 protein. The data contain around 280,000 distinct CDR3 sequences, under 9% of them singletons. A further study also used this sample, focusing on yellow fever vaccine responses in identical twins.

The specimen was memory (CD45RO+) T cells sorted from blood. The receptors were sampled from a woman aged 18-29 years in good health.

This clonotype was found many times. This sequence joins TRBV10-3 and TRBJ2-3, with TRBD1 identical over 9 bases. The germline gives CDR1 ENHRY, CDR2 SYGVKD. The V segment lost 11 bases and the J segment 2 bases; nucleotides outside the gene matches: 8. This CDR3 is built from 14 residues. The CDR3 spells CAYRRDRDTDTQYF. CDR3 DNA: TGTGCCTACCGTAGGGACAGGGACACAGATACGCAGTATTTT.

V gene TRBV20-1 combines with J gene TRBJ2-7; D tentatively reads TRBD1 or TRBD2 (5 bases each). This CDR3 comprises 13 residues. Germline values: CDR1 DFQATT, CDR2 SNEGSKA (reference sequence). Deletions cut 1 base from V and 3 bases from J, with 10 bases between. The CDR3 DNA reads as TGCAGTGCTAGAGGGGGGTTGGGCTACGAGCAGTACTTC. This gives the protein CSARGGLGYEQYF.

There are many counts of this clonotype. The chain couples TRBV5-1 to TRBJ1-5, with D possibly being TRBD1 (5 bases). There are 15 residues in the CDR3. The germline gives CDR1 SGHRS, CDR2 YFSETQ. Trimming left V 3 bases short and J 0 bases short, with 10 bases between. CDR3: CASSYQGNSNQPQHF. As DNA, the CDR3 is TGCGCCAGCAGCTACCAGGGAAATAGCAATCAGCCCCAGCATTTT.

The table lists this clonotype with a few counts. The chain employs TRBV7-2 and TRBJ2-3, with 9 nucleotides matching TRBD1. CDR1 SGHTA and CDR2 FQGNSA come from the germline V gene. Losses at the gene ends were 5 bases for V and 7 bases for J; bases not matched to a gene: 7. This CDR3 is 14 amino acids long. As DNA, the CDR3 is TGTGCCAGCAGCCAGGGACAGGGTCGGAATACGCAGTATTTT. It is translated as CASSQGQGRNTQYF.

The rearrangement joins TRBV10-3 to TRBJ1-4, with D maybe TRBD1 (5 bases). This CDR3 spans 13 amino acids. Trimming stripped 6 bases from V and 8 bases from J, with 13 bases between. Germline V gives CDR1 ENHRY, CDR2 SYGVKD. The CDR3 spells CAIRGTEGEKLFF. CDR3 DNA: TGTGCCATCAGAGGGACCGAGGGAGAAAAACTGTTTTTT.

This clonotype has a handful of counts. The genes are TRBV20-1 and TRBJ2-5, with D possibly being TRBD2 (6 bases). CDR3 length equals 13 residues. V lost 5 bases to trimming and J lost 1 base, with 11 bases between them. Germline values: CDR1 DFQATT, CDR2 SNEGSKA (reference sequence). The DNA for the CDR3 is TGCAGTGCTCCCCGGAGGGCCCAAGAGACCCAGTACTTC. As protein: CSAPRRAQETQYF.

The rearrangement joins TRBV25-1 to TRBJ2-3, with a possible D match to TRBD1 (6 bases). CDR1 is MGHDK, CDR2 SYGVNS, per germline. Trimming took 3 bases from V and 2 from J, leaving 21 bases between them. The CDR3 extends over 18 amino acids. CDR3 loop: CASSDTGQHRSTTDTQYF. CDR3 sequence (DNA): TGTGCCAGCAGTGATACAGGACAGCACCGGTCCACCACAGATACGCAGTATTTT.

This clonotype was detected a few times. V is TRBV9 and J is TRBJ2-2; the match to TRBD1 covers 8 bases. This CDR3 has 18 residues. The junction had 14 bases not matched to a gene; V was cut back by 4 bases and J by 3 bases. Per the germline V gene, CDR1 is SGDLS and CDR2 is YYNGEE. CDR3 amino acids: CASSPTARTGKDTGELFF. CDR3 coding DNA: TGTGCCAGCAGCCCAACAGCTAGGACAGGGAAAGACACCGGGGAGCTGTTTTTT.

This clonotype showed up just a few times. This sequence joins TRBV5-5 and TRBJ2-3; possibly TRBD1 or TRBD2 for D (6 bases each). This CDR3 region has 14 residues. Germline CDR1 reads SGHKS; CDR2 reads YYEKEE (reference sequence). Trimming took 3 bases from V and 5 from J, leaving 13 bases between them. CDR3 nucleotide sequence: TGTGCCAGCAGCTCTCCCGGGGGCGGAGATACGCAGTATTTT. It codes for CASSSPGGGDTQYF.